The 5 T cell receptor beta chains in this list originate from one sample, sequenced in a study of cytomegalovirus exposure and HLA in healthy donors. A multiplex PCR was run with 60 Vbeta primers and 13 Jbeta primers. Sequencing used immunoSEQ multiplex PCR; TCRdb keeps in-frame clones, though not all of them. The table has around 140,000 clones, around two thirds seen once. The sample was PBMCs. All receptors derive from a woman aged 40-49 years in good health and CMV-seronegative.

This chain joins TRBV28 and TRBJ1-4; D uncertain. The CDR3 contains 15 residues. Germline V gene sequence: CDR1 MDHEN, CDR2 SYDVKM. Trimming took off 1 base at V and 6 bases at J, with 12 bases between the two ends. CDR3 DNA sequence: TGTGCCAGCAGTTTATCCAGGCGGGTTCATGAAAAACTGTTTTTT. Its protein is CASSLSRRVHEKLFF.

The chain is built from TRBV5-6 and TRBJ2-7, with TRBD1 as a possible D gene (5 bases). The germline V and J ends were trimmed by 0 bases and 1 base, with 8 bases remaining between them. The CDR3 is 14 amino acids. Germline V gene sequence: CDR1 SGHDT, CDR2 YYEEEE. The CDR3 DNA reads as TGTGCCAGCAGCTTGGCAGGGCAATCCTACGAGCAGTACTTC. Encoded protein: CASSLAGQSYEQYF.

This chain joins TRBV30 and TRBJ2-3, with a tentative D call TRBD1 (5 bases). The CDR3 runs to 12 residues. Trimming left V 0 bases short and J 8 bases short, with 9 bases between. Germline lookup yields CDR1 GTSNPN and CDR2 SVGIG (reference sequence). In DNA form, the CDR3 reads TGTGCCTGGAGTGTTCCCCAGGGTACGCAGTATTTT. This translates into CAWSVPQGTQYF. The full variable domain, its missing parts supplied by reference TRBV30 and TRBJ2-3, is SQTIHQWPATLVQPVGSPLSLECTVEGTSNPNLYWYRQAAGRGLQLLFYSVGIGQISSEVPQNLSASRPQDRQFILSSKKLLLSDSGFYLCAWSVPQGTQYFGPGTRLTVL.

The chain has TRBV5-1 and TRBJ2-3, with TRBD2 as a possible D gene (5 bases). The CDR3 is made up of 16 amino acids. Germline CDR1 reads SGHRS; CDR2 reads YFSETQ. Between the trimmed V and J ends, which lost 0 bases and 0 bases, there was a span of 11 bases. CDR3 amino acids: CASSLVPGSSTDTQYF. The CDR3 DNA reads as TGCGCCAGCAGCTTGGTGCCGGGGAGTAGCACAGATACGCAGTATTTT.

To note about this clone: This sample includes further DNA sequences coding for the same CDR3. The rearrangement links TRBV5-1 to TRBJ1-1; TRBD1 is a possible D gene (5 bases). Trimming shortened V by 2 bases and J by 1 base, and 6 bases separated the two germline ends. This CDR3 comprises 13 residues. Looked up from germline, CDR1 is SGHRS and CDR2 is YFSETQ. Written as DNA, the CDR3 is TGCGCCAGCAGCTTACAGGAGAACACTGAAGCTTTCTTT. The encoded protein is CASSLQENTEAFF.